This entry is about one T cell receptor beta chain. Its matching antigen is unknown. This sample stems from a study of cytomegalovirus exposure and HLA in healthy donors. Clones were sequenced by immunoSEQ multiplex PCR, and TCRdb holds only the in-frame ones, with some missing. The profile covers some 77,000 clones, with roughly 94% appearing a single time and more than 1.2% taken by the ten largest. Points from the study as a whole: As was reported, the classifier diagnosed cytomegalovirus status with high specificity and sensitivity. Among TCR beta chains, those listed as cytomegalovirus-associated numbered roughly 150.

Germline assignment: CDR1 MGHRA and CDR2 YSYEKL. With 3 bases clipped from V and 4 bases from J, the junction kept 9 bases outside the gene matches. The CDR3 totals 16 residues. The receptor was isolated from a man younger than 35 in good health and CMV-seropositive. Sequences were obtained from PBMCs. J is TRBJ2-5 and V is TRBV4-1, with 9 bases matching TRBD1. The CDR3 coding sequence is TGCGCCAGCAGCCAGGGACTGGACAGGGGAATAGAGACCCAGTACTTC. Translated: CASSQGLDRGIETQYF.